This T cell receptor beta chain was sequenced for a study of control samples from healthy donors and cancer patients. The V gene's germline CDR1 is LNHDA and CDR2 SQIVND (reference sequence). This CDR3 has 14 residues. Trimming stripped 3 bases from V and 4 bases from J, with 12 bases between. Using immunoSEQ multiplex PCR, the repertoire was profiled, and TCRdb retains in-frame clones only, with some absent. The table shows approximately 170,000 clones, with 80% to 95% occurring only once. Sequencing used blood. The V call is TRBV19, the J call TRBJ1-2; no clear D. The TCR was taken from a woman younger than 45 in good health. The CDR3 region has the DNA TGTGCCAGTAGTATCCAAGACAACCCCTATGGCTACACCTTC. The encoded protein is CASSIQDNPYGYTF.